Each of the 14 T cell receptor beta chains below was sequenced from the same sample in a study of beta chain features in type 1 diabetes (dated by TCRdb to about 2018). Library method: the immunoSEQ multiplex PCR assay. The High Capacity cDNA Reverse Transcription Kit was used to reverse transcribe all of the isolated RNA, meaning that expressed TCRB transcripts were what got sequenced. TCRdb limited this immuneACCESS table to in-frame rearrangements with V and J called. A share of clones is missing; checked studies link under half to unresolved V genes, and the rest is unexplained. The sample contains 900,000 or so clones, roughly 17% of them found a single time. Of the sample, around 0.02% is held by the ten largest clones. The sample comprised naive CD4+ T cells from blood. In light of the paper, this sample's cell subset or site label describes: true naive CD4+ T cells. The receptors stem from a woman younger than 30 in good health.

Concerning this clone: Compared with germline, one end of the junction differs, possibly owing to a read error. The chain employs TRBV23-1 and TRBJ2-7; the D gene is possibly TRBD1 (6 bases). TRBV23-1 is sorted into the ORF group, with uncertain function. The CDR3 is made up of 17 amino acids. The CDR3 DNA follows: TGCGGCAGCAGTCAATCAGGGGTCGAGCAAGGCCACTACGAGCAGTACTTC. Translating it yields CGSSQSGVEQGHYEQYF.

A word on this clone: This sample includes further DNA sequences coding for the same CDR3. V and J are TRBV18 and TRBJ2-7, with 10 nucleotides matching TRBD1. This CDR3 region has 13 residues. The V gene end was trimmed by 3 bases and the J gene end by 5 bases; junction bases not matched to a gene: 1. Germline CDR1 reads KGHSH; CDR2 reads LQKENI. For the CDR3, the DNA is TGTGCCAGCTCACCGGGACAGGGGCACGAGCAGTACTTC. Residues: CASSPGQGHEQYF.

V and J are TRBV5-1 and TRBJ2-7, with D perhaps matching TRBD2 (6 bases). The V gene's germline CDR1 is SGHRS and CDR2 YFSETQ. V shed 0 bases and J shed 0 bases, with 13 bases lying between them. This CDR3 is 16 amino acids long. CDR3 in amino acids: CASSLGDSTASYEQYF. The DNA of the CDR3 is TGCGCCAGCAGCTTGGGGGACTCCACCGCCTCCTACGAGCAGTACTTC.

This clone was observed a handful of times. V usage is TRBV7-8 and J usage is TRBJ1-2; D perhaps matches TRBD1 (6 bases). V was pared by 5 bases and J by 4 bases, with 17 bases between. The germline gives CDR1 SGHVS, CDR2 FQNEAQ. This CDR3 is 15 amino acids long. CDR3 residues: CASSLGQTTRYGYTF. The CDR3 DNA sequence: TGTGCCAGCAGCCTTGGACAGACCACTCGCTATGGCTACACCTTC.

This chain uses TRBV7-2 with TRBJ2-1; possible D gene TRBD2, 7 bases. Per the germline V gene, CDR1 is SGHTA and CDR2 is FQGNSA. Trimming took off 1 base at V and 6 bases at J, with 13 bases between the two ends. The CDR3 extends over 15 amino acids. The CDR3 here is CASSLVGGGLNEQFF. The CDR3 bases are TGTGCCAGCAGCTTAGTTGGCGGGGGCCTCAATGAGCAGTTCTTC.

V usage is TRBV28 and J usage is TRBJ1-1; 9 bases fit TRBD1. The CDR3 is made up of 11 amino acids. CDR1 is MDHEN, CDR2 SYDVKM, per germline. Germline trimming cut 11 bases from V and 9 bases from J; bases unmatched to any gene: 7. CDR3 nucleotide sequence: TGTGCCGTACACAGGGGGCACCAAGCTTTCTTT. Protein: CAVHRGHQAFF.

V gene TRBV7-2 combines with J gene TRBJ2-2; TRBD2 agrees at 14 bases. Germline V gene sequence: CDR1 SGHTA, CDR2 FQGNSA. V lost 5 bases to trimming and J lost 7 bases; unmatched junction nucleotides: 6. This CDR3 is 16 amino acids long. Here the CDR3 reads CASSPVGTSGSGELFF. The CDR3 DNA reads as TGTGCCAGCAGCCCAGTTGGGACTAGCGGGAGCGGGGAGCTGTTTTTT.

The chain has TRBV7-8 and TRBJ2-7; 7 nucleotides match TRBD2. J was trimmed by 7 bases and V by 5 bases; bases with no gene match: 2. The CDR3 totals 11 residues. In germline, CDR1 is SGHVS, CDR2 FQNEAQ. CDR3 nucleotide sequence: TGTGCCAGCAGCCCCGGGGGGGAGCAGTACTTC. Residues: CASSPGGEQYF. Complete variable domain (other parts from reference TRBV7-8 and TRBJ2-7): GAGVSQSPRYKVAKRGQDVALRCDPISGHVSLFWYQQALGQGPEFLTYFQNEAQLDKSGLPSDRFFAERPEGSVSTLKIQRTQQEDSAVYLCASSPGGEQYFGPGTRLTVT.

The CDR3 loop reads CASSQGAGYTF. The CDR3 DNA reads TGTGCCAGCAGCCAGGGAGCGGGCTACACCTTC. V gene TRBV6-5 combines with J gene TRBJ1-2, with D maybe TRBD1 (5 bases). The germline CDR1 and CDR2 sequences are MNHEY and SVGAGI. The V end lost 6 bases, the J end lost 8 bases, and 10 bases lay between the germline ends. The CDR3 totals 11 residues.

This clone showed up just a few times. V usage is TRBV6-6 and J usage is TRBJ2-1; the match to TRBD2 covers 8 bases. Per the germline V gene, CDR1 is MNHNY and CDR2 is SVGAGI (reference sequence). V was pared by 6 bases and J by 6 bases, with 13 bases of the junction left unmatched. This CDR3 contains 16 residues. Written as DNA, the CDR3 is TGTGCCAGCAGCTCTGCCAAGCGGGAGTTCGGCAATGAGCAGTTCTTC. It encodes CASSSAKREFGNEQFF.

The chain links TRBV7-2 to TRBJ2-3; D possibly corresponds to TRBD1 (6 bases). The CDR3 consists of 13 residues. The germline gives CDR1 SGHTA, CDR2 FQGNSA. V lost 6 bases and J lost 4, with 11 bases in between. Written as DNA, the CDR3 is TGTGCCAGCAGAACCACAGGGTCAGATACGCAGTATTTT. Translated: CASRTTGSDTQYF.

The chain recombines TRBV28 with TRBJ2-2; possibly TRBD1 or TRBD2 for D (5 bases each). Looked up from germline, CDR1 is MDHEN and CDR2 is SYDVKM. This CDR3 has 15 amino acids. V shed 0 bases and J shed 7 bases, with 12 bases lying between them. In DNA form, the CDR3 reads TGTGCCAGCAGTTTATGGACCGGGGCGGTCGGGGAGCTGTTTTTT. Translating gives CASSLWTGAVGELFF.

The chain carries TRBV7-2 and TRBJ2-2; 7 positions agree with TRBD2. CDR1 is SGHTA, CDR2 FQGNSA, per germline. The CDR3 totals 16 residues. The junction had 6 bases not matched to a gene; V was cut back by 2 bases and J by 3 bases. CDR3 amino acids: CASSLKPSGYTGELFF. The CDR3 DNA is TGTGCCAGCAGCTTAAAACCTAGCGGATACACCGGGGAGCTGTTTTTT.

This rearrangement joins TRBV9 to TRBJ2-4; 7 bases line up with TRBD2. CDR3 length: 16 residues. Germline values: CDR1 SGDLS, CDR2 YYNGEE. J lost 4 bases, V lost 4 bases, and 11 bases had no gene match. Here the CDR3 DNA reads TGTGCCAGCAGCCCCCAAAAAGCGGGATTTAAAAACATTCAGTACTTC. It specifies CASSPQKAGFKNIQYF.